This T cell receptor (beta chain) is drawn from a study of shared clonotypes between healthy human individuals. The CDR3 loop spans 13 amino acids. Per the germline V gene, CDR1 is SQVTM and CDR2 is ANQGSEA. The authors' processing: Junction-only immunoSEQ data arrived without quality scores, meaning filtering differed. Some clones are missing from TCRdb's copy, which holds only in-frame ones; the method was immunoSEQ multiplex PCR. V, J and clone size derive from that table, while D and trimming were established from the DNA sequence. The data show roughly 1,100,000 clones, about 80% seen once. Partitioning of CD4+ cells yielded a CD45RA+ naive subset and a CD45RA-negative memory subset.

The clonotype comes from a young man in good health. This rearrangement joins TRBV29-1 to TRBJ2-5, with 7 positions matching TRBD2. Gene TRBJ2-7 matches the end of the DNA better, so the J call may be wrong. The sample was memory CD4+ T cells sorted from blood. Subset indicated: CD45RA-negative fraction. CDR3 nucleotides: TGCAGCGTTGAAAGGTCTAGCGGCAACGAGCAGTACTTC. It encodes CSVERSSGNEQYF.